This T cell receptor beta chain was identified in a study of blood T cell repertoires in COVID-19. Study at large: There were acute and convalescent COVID-19 samples, and they came from the United States, Italy and Spain. The cDNA or gDNA used as material had been derived from T cells, B-cell-depleted T cells, or PBMCs.

Authors' methods: Estimates of nucleated cell counts were drawn from the amplification of reference gene primers. Clones were sequenced by immunoSEQ multiplex PCR, and TCRdb holds only the in-frame ones, with some missing. For V, J and clone size, that table is used; D and trimming come from the DNA. The sample lists about 33,000 clones, around 88% occurring once. V was shortened by 7 bases and J by 5 bases, with 11 bases between the two germline ends. The CDR3 extends over 12 amino acids. This chain uses TRBV12-3 or TRBV12-4 with TRBJ1-1; D gene ambiguous. Sequencing used peripheral blood. This clonotype was sampled from a human donor in a cohort sampled during active COVID-19. The chain's CDR3 is CASTPGGTEAFF. The CDR3 DNA sequence: TGTGCCAGCACCCCAGGAGGGACTGAAGCTTTCTTT.